This passage covers 10 T cell receptor beta chains from one sample sequenced in a study of blood T cell repertoires in COVID-19. The assay was immunoSEQ multiplex PCR, and TCRdb's table has in-frame clones only and misses some. The top ten clones hold just over 1% of a sample with 300,000 to 350,000 clones, around nine tenths of them seen once. Sequenced input: PBMCs or T cells enriched from blood (not recorded which). These receptors all stem from a woman aged 25 to 39 who had been exposed to COVID-19.

In its sample, this clone was seen a few times. The CDR3 region has the DNA TGTGCCAGCAGTTTCGTCCAGGGCCAGAACAATCAGCCCCAGCATTTT. It translates to CASSFVQGQNNQPQHF. The rearrangement joins TRBV28 to TRBJ1-5, with TRBD1 as a possible D gene (5 bases). Germline V gives CDR1 MDHEN, CDR2 SYDVKM. The length of the CDR3 is 16 residues. Between the trimmed V and J ends, which lost 3 bases and 3 bases, there was a span of 15 bases.

The genes are TRBV6-5 and TRBJ1-2; 7 bases fit TRBD1. The CDR3 length is 14 residues. Unmatched junction bases numbered 8, after V lost 6 bases and J lost 4 bases. In germline, CDR1 is MNHEY, CDR2 SVGAGI. CDR3: CASRPQGPPYGYTF. DNA for the CDR3: TGTGCCAGCAGACCACAGGGGCCCCCCTATGGCTACACCTTC.

This chain connects TRBV19 to TRBJ2-5; 11 bases agree with TRBD2. After removal of 1 base from V and 4 bases from J, the junction contained 5 bases not matched to a gene. Germline CDR1 is LNHDA and CDR2 is SQIVND (reference sequence). The CDR3 consists of 16 residues. CDR3 loop: CASSIALAGGGETQYF. The CDR3 nucleotides are TGTGCCAGTAGTATAGCCCTAGCGGGAGGTGGAGAGACCCAGTACTTC. Based on the CDR3 plus reference TRBV19 and TRBJ2-5, the full variable domain is DGGITQSPKYLFRKEGQNVTLSCEQNLNHDAMYWYRQDPGQGLRLIYYSQIVNDFQKGDIAEGYSVSREKKESFPLTVTSAQKNPTAFYLCASSIALAGGGETQYFGPGTRLLVL.

This rearrangement joins TRBV7-8 to TRBJ2-7; TRBD1 matches 10 bases. The J segment lost 6 bases and the V segment lost 1 base, leaving 6 bases of the junction unmatched. Germline CDR1 SGHVS, CDR2 FQNEAQ. The length of the CDR3 is 15 residues. For the CDR3, the DNA is TGTGCCAGCAGCTTAGGGGAGACAGGGGGCTTCGAGCAGTACTTC. Amino acids: CASSLGETGGFEQYF.

This clone was seen only a few times. The rearrangement uses TRBV3-1 (or the pseudogene TRBV3-2) and TRBJ2-1; D is ambiguous. This CDR3 is 14 amino acids long. Germline-derived CDR1 and CDR2 are LGHDT and YNNKEL (reference sequence). V dropped 5 bases and J dropped 5 bases, with 13 bases sitting between them. CDR3 region: CASSYNNRDNEQFF. CDR3 bases: TGTGCCAGCAGCTATAATAACAGAGACAATGAGCAGTTCTTC.

The chain is built from TRBV28 and TRBJ1-6, with a weak D call TRBD1 (5 bases). Trimming took 4 bases from V and 0 from J, leaving 10 bases between them. The CDR3 extends over 16 amino acids. Germline CDR1 is MDHEN and CDR2 is SYDVKM. CDR3 region: CASSSGIPSYNSPLHF. As DNA, the CDR3 is TGTGCCAGCAGTTCAGGGATTCCCTCCTATAATTCACCCCTCCACTTT.

This chain uses TRBV14 with TRBJ1-2, with 7 bases that match TRBD1. The length of the CDR3 is 13 residues. Per the germline V gene, CDR1 is SGHDN and CDR2 is FVKESK. Trimming at V came to 6 bases and at J to 3 bases, leaving 4 bases not matched to a gene. This CDR3 reads CASSPTGDYGYTF. The CDR3 DNA is TGTGCCAGCAGTCCAACAGGGGACTATGGCTACACCTTC.

The chain couples TRBV18 to TRBJ2-2; 10 bases are shared with TRBD1. The germline gives CDR1 KGHSH, CDR2 LQKENI. This CDR3 has 15 amino acids. The trim removed 3 bases at V and 7 bases at J, leaving 5 bases unmatched. The CDR3 DNA reads TGTGCCAGCTCACCCGACAGGGGGCCGATCGGGGAGCTGTTTTTT. Amino acids: CASSPDRGPIGELFF.

V usage is TRBV5-1 and J usage is TRBJ1-5; D ambiguous. V was pared by 1 base and J by 2 bases, with 10 bases between. Germline V gene data show CDR1 as SGHRS and CDR2 as YFSETQ. There are 15 residues in the CDR3. The CDR3 reads CASSLHGLGNQPQHF. CDR3 DNA: TGCGCCAGCAGCTTGCACGGGTTAGGCAATCAGCCCCAGCATTTT. Using reference TRBV5-1 and TRBJ1-5 for the parts outside the CDR3, the full variable domain is KAGVTQTPRYLIKTRGQQVTLSCSPISGHRSVSWYQQTPGQGLQFLFEYFSETQRNKGNFPGRFSGRQFSNSRSEMNVSTLELGDSALYLCASSLHGLGNQPQHFGDGTRLSIL.

This clone was recorded once. This chain connects TRBV9 to TRBJ2-3, with D possibly being TRBD2 (6 bases). Germline lookup yields CDR1 SGDLS and CDR2 YYNGEE. The CDR3 covers 16 residues. V gave up 3 bases and J gave up 3 bases, with 17 bases separating them. The CDR3 coding sequence is TGTGCCAGCAGCGCGGGACTTCAGTTTCTGACAGATACGCAGTATTTT. This encodes CASSAGLQFLTDTQYF.